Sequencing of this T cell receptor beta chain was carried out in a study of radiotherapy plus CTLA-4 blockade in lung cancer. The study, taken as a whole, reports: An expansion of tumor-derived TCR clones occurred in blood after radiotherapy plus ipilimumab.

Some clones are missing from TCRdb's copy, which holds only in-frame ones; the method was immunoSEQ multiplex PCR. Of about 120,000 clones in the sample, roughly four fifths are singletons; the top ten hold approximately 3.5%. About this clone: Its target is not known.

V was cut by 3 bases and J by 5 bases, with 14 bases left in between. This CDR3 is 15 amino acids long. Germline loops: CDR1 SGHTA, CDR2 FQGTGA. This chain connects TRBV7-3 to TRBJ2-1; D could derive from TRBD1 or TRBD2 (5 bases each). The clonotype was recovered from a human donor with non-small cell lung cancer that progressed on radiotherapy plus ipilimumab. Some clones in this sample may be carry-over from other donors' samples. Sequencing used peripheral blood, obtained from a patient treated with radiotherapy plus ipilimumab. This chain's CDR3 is CASSFSTAADNEQFF. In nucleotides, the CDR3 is TGTGCCAGCAGCTTTTCGACAGCGGCTGACAATGAGCAGTTCTTC.